What follows are 17 T cell receptor beta chains derived from one specimen sequenced in a study of CD8+ T cells in alopecia areata. Treatment described: oral pan-JAK inhibitor, 5-10 mg twice daily. TCR sequencing used cDNA made by reverse transcription of extracted RNA. The data were produced by immunoSEQ multiplex PCR, yet TCRdb's version contains in-frame clones alone and is incomplete. The data contain 150,000 to 200,000 clones, about half of them seen just once; the ten biggest clones take up about 9.5%. The sample was CD8+ T cells sorted from blood, taken at roughly week 53, from a patient treated with tofacitinib. These receptors came from a human donor with alopecia areata.

The rearrangement uses TRBV7-9 and TRBJ1-1; no clear D. This CDR3 spans 14 amino acids. Germline V CDR1 and CDR2: SEHNR, FQNEAQ (reference sequence). Trimming pared 5 bases from V and 11 bases from J, leaving 21 bases between. This CDR3 is CASSPREARVVAFF. CDR3 DNA: TGTGCCAGCAGCCCCCGTGAGGCCCGCGTAGTTGCTTTCTTT.

The V and J genes are TRBV29-1 and TRBJ2-5; D gene ambiguous. The CDR3 contains 10 residues. Germline V CDR1 and CDR2: SQVTM, ANQGSEA. Trimming shortened V by 7 bases and J by 5 bases, and 8 bases separated the two germline ends. In DNA, the CDR3 is TGCAGCGGATTAGGGGAGACCCAGTACTTC. It yields the protein CSGLGETQYF. The full variable domain, its missing parts supplied by reference TRBV29-1 and TRBJ2-5, is SAVISQKPSRDICQRGTSLTIQCQVDSQVTMMFWYRQQPGQSLTLIATANQGSEATYESGFVIDKFPISRPNLTFSTLTVSNMSPEDSSIYLCSGLGETQYFGPGTRLLVL.

There are a few counts of this clone. This chain uses TRBV4-1 with TRBJ1-1; 8 bases are a match to TRBD1. V lost 1 base, J lost 1 base, and 5 bases stayed unmatched. The CDR3 has 16 residues. Germline CDR1 MGHRA, CDR2 YSYEKL. This CDR3 reads CASSQVTGERNTEAFF. CDR3 nucleotides: TGCGCCAGCAGCCAAGTGACAGGGGAGAGGAACACTGAAGCTTTCTTT.

With respect to this clone: Other DNA sequences within the sample encode an identical CDR3. The chain carries TRBV10-3 and TRBJ2-1; D unclear. There are 11 residues in the CDR3. Deletions cut 4 bases from V and 7 bases from J, with 5 bases between. The germline V gene has CDR1 ENHRY and CDR2 SYGVKD. The CDR3 nucleotides are TGTGCCATCAGTGTGGGAAATGAGCAGTTCTTC. Translating it yields CAISVGNEQFF.

The chain links TRBV29-1 to TRBJ2-1; maybe TRBD2 (6 bases). Between the trimmed V and J ends, which lost 0 bases and 7 bases, there was a span of 10 bases. CDR3 length: 13 amino acids. Germline CDR1 SQVTM, CDR2 ANQGSEA. CDR3 nucleotide sequence: TGCAGCGTTGAAGACGGCGGGGATAATGAGCAGTTCTTC. Amino acid sequence: CSVEDGGDNEQFF.

The gene calls are TRBV29-1 and TRBJ2-7; 10 positions match TRBD1. This CDR3 is 14 amino acids long. J lost 4 bases, V lost 2 bases, and 5 bases had no gene match. Germline V gene sequence: CDR1 SQVTM, CDR2 ANQGSEA. The chain's CDR3 is CSVESGQGGYEQYF. The CDR3 DNA sequence: TGCAGCGTTGAAAGCGGACAGGGGGGTTACGAGCAGTACTTC.

The rearrangement joins TRBV27 to TRBJ1-6; possible D gene TRBD1, 5 bases. Germline V gene sequence: CDR1 MNHEY, CDR2 SMNVEV (reference sequence). This CDR3 comprises 14 residues. Between the trimmed V and J ends, which lost 5 bases and 6 bases, there was a span of 11 bases. The CDR3 DNA sequence: TGTGCCAGCAGTCAGCAGGGTAGTAATTCACCCCTCCACTTT. It translates to CASSQQGSNSPLHF.

This chain links TRBV13 with TRBJ2-1; D is possibly TRBD1 or TRBD2 (6 bases each). CDR3 length: 15 amino acids. With 8 bases removed from V and 0 bases from J, the gap between germline ends came to 14 bases. Germline V gene lookup returns CDR1 PRHDT and CDR2 FYEKMQ (reference sequence). This CDR3 reads CASSWGATSYNEQFF. In nucleotides, the CDR3 is TGTGCCAGCTCCTGGGGGGCCACCTCCTACAATGAGCAGTTCTTC.

This clone has a handful of counts. The chain recombines TRBV25-1 with TRBJ2-2; 11 bases fit TRBD1. CDR3 length: 16 residues. The V segment lost 3 bases and the J segment 7 bases; nucleotides outside the gene matches: 7. Looked up from germline, CDR1 is MGHDK and CDR2 is SYGVNS. DNA for the CDR3: TGTGCCAGCAGTGACTTCGGACAGGGGGCGGACGGGGAGCTGTTTTTT. Translated: CASSDFGQGADGELFF.

A word on this clone: The same CDR3 also results from other DNA sequences found in this sample. The gene calls are TRBV27 and TRBJ2-2; D gene unclear. The CDR3 length is 12 residues. Trimming cost V 3 bases and J 5 bases, with 4 bases left between them. CDR1 is MNHEY, CDR2 SMNVEV, per germline (reference sequence). The CDR3 here is CASSFGTGELFF. As DNA, the CDR3 is TGTGCCAGCAGTTTCGGGACCGGGGAGCTGTTTTTT.

Only one count was recorded for this clone. The genes are TRBV9 and TRBJ2-7, with a weak D call TRBD1 (6 bases). CDR3 length equals 14 residues. V dropped 0 bases and J dropped 3 bases, with 10 bases sitting between them. Germline V CDR1 and CDR2: SGDLS, YYNGEE. CDR3 in amino acids: CASSVGHRDYEQYF. The CDR3 coding sequence is TGTGCCAGCAGCGTAGGCCACAGGGACTACGAGCAGTACTTC.

The genes are TRBV23-1 and TRBJ2-7, with D unclear. TRBV23-1 is annotated as an ORF whose role is uncertain. The CDR3 totals 16 residues. V dropped 2 bases and J dropped 2 bases, with 16 bases sitting between them. The CDR3 bases are TGCGCCAGCAGTCAACCCCGGTCGTTGGGCCCCTACGAGCAGTACTTC. Amino acid sequence: CASSQPRSLGPYEQYF.

This clone was observed a few times. Other DNA sequences from this sample encode an identical CDR3 as well. V is TRBV30 and J is TRBJ1-5; D remains ambiguous. Germline V gene data show CDR1 as GTSNPN and CDR2 as SVGIG (reference sequence). The CDR3 runs to 14 residues. V dropped 2 bases and J dropped 0 bases, with 8 bases sitting between them. DNA for the CDR3: TGTGCCTGGAGTTGGGAAAATAGCAATCAGCCCCAGCATTTT. It is translated as CAWSWENSNQPQHF.

In its sample, this clone was seen a few times. The chain uses TRBV6-5 and TRBJ2-7; D uncertain. V lost 2 bases and J 0 bases, leaving 5 bases between the germline ends. The germline CDR1 and CDR2 sequences are MNHEY and SVGAGI. This CDR3 spans 13 amino acids. CDR3 DNA sequence: TGTGCCAGCAGTTACGCCAACTCCTACGAGCAGTACTTC. This gives the protein CASSYANSYEQYF.

In regard to this clone: Since a far larger clone is one base different, this is likely a read error. The identical CDR3 is also encoded by other nucleotide sequences in the sample. The gene calls are TRBV10-3 and TRBJ2-5; 12 bases align to TRBD2. CDR1 ENHRY and CDR2 SYGVKD come from the germline V gene. This CDR3 contains 15 residues. The CDR3 sequence: CASSYSSGGAETQYF. The CDR3 DNA reads as TGTGCCAGCAGTTACTCTAGCGGGGGGGCCGAGACCCAGTACTTC.

Written as DNA, the CDR3 is TGCGCCAGCAGCTTGGCGGGGGGCTACACAGATACGCAGTATTTT. It yields the protein CASSLAGGYTDTQYF. The chain links TRBV5-1 to TRBJ2-3; tentative D call: TRBD2 (7 bases). Trimming left V 0 bases short and J 2 bases short, with 10 bases between. Germline CDR1 and CDR2: SGHRS and YFSETQ. The length of the CDR3 is 15 residues.

The V gene is TRBV7-2, the J gene TRBJ1-2; D gene uncertain. Germline V lookup: CDR1 SGHTA, CDR2 FQGNSA. Trimming removed 1 base at V and 6 bases at J, with 12 bases between. CDR3 length equals 14 residues. CDR3 DNA: TGTGCCAGCAGCTTAGATCCGAATTTGGATGGCTACACCTTC. Amino acids: CASSLDPNLDGYTF.